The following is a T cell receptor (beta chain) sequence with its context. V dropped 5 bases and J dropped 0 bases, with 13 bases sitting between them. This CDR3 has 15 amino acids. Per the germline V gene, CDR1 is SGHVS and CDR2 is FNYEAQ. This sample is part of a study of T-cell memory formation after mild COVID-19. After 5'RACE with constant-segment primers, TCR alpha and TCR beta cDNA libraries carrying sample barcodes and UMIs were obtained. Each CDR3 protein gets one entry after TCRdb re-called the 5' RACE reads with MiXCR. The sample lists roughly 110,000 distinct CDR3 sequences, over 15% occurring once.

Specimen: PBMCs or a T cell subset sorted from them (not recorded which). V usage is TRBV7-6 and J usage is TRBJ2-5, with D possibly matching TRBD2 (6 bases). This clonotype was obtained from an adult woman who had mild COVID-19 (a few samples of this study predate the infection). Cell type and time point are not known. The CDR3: CASSEYGTYQETQYF. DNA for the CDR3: TGTGCCAGCAGCGAATACGGGACTTACCAAGAGACCCAGTACTTC.